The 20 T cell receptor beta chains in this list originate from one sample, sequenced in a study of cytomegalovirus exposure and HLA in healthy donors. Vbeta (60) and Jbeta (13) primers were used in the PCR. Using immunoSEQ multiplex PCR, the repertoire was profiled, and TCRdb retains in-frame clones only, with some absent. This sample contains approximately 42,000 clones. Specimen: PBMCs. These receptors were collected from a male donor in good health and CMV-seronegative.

CDR3 sequence: CASSISGRANNEQFF. In DNA, the CDR3 is TGTGCCAGCAGCATCAGCGGGAGGGCCAACAATGAGCAGTTCTTC. The V gene is TRBV7-8, the J gene TRBJ2-1; TRBD2 matches 10 bases. Germline V lookup: CDR1 SGHVS, CDR2 FQNEAQ. The J segment lost 5 bases and the V segment lost 5 bases, leaving 6 bases of the junction unmatched. The CDR3 has 15 residues.

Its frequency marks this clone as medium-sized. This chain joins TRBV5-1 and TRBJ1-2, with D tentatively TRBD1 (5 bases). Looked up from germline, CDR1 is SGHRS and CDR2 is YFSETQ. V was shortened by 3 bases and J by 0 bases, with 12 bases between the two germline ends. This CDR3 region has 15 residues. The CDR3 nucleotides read TGCGCCAGCAGCTCCGGGACTTATTCTAACTATGGCTACACCTTC. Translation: CASSSGTYSNYGYTF.

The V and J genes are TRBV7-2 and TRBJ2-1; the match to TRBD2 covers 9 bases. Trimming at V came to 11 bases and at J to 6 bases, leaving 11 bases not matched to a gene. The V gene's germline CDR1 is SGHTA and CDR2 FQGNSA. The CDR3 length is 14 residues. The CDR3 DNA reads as TGTGCCGGCGGGGCGGGAGGGGCCCGCAATGAGCAGTTCTTC. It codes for CAGGAGGARNEQFF.

The CDR3 bases are TGTGCCAGCTCACCACACACCCCGGGAACCGGGGAGCTGTTTTTT. It is translated as CASSPHTPGTGELFF. The gene calls are TRBV18 and TRBJ2-2; perhaps TRBD2 as D (5 bases). Germline V gene sequence: CDR1 KGHSH, CDR2 LQKENI. CDR3 length: 15 residues. With 1 base removed from V and 5 bases from J, the gap between germline ends came to 11 bases.

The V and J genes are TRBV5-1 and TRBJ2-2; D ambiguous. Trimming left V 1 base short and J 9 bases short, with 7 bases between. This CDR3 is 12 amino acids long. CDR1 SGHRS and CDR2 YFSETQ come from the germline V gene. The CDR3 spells CASSLTVRELFF. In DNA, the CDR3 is TGCGCCAGCAGCTTGACGGTCCGGGAGCTGTTTTTT.

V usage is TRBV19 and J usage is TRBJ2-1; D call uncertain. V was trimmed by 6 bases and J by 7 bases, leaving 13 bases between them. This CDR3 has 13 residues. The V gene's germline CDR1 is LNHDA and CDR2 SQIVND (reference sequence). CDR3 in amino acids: CASSLVAGNEQFF. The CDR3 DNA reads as TGTGCCAGTAGCCTGGTAGCTGGGAATGAGCAGTTCTTC.

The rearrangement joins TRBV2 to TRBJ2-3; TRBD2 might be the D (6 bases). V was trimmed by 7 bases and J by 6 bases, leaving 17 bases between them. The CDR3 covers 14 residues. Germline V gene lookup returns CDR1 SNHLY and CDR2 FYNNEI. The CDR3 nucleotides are TGTGCCAGCAATCGGCGGGCGGGATTTGATACGCAGTATTTT. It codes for CASNRRAGFDTQYF.

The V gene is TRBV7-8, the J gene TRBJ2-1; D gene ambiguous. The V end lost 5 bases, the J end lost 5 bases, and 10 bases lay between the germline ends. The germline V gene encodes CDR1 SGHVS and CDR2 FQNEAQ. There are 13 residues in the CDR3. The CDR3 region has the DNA TGTGCCAGCAGCCTCCGACTGAACAATGAGCAGTTCTTC. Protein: CASSLRLNNEQFF.

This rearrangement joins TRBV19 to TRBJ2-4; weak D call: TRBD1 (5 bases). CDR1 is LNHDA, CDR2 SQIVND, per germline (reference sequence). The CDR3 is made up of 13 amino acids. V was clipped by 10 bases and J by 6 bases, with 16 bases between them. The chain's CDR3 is CATEGAGRNIQYF. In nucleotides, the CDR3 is TGTGCCACCGAAGGGGCAGGGCGAAACATTCAGTACTTC.

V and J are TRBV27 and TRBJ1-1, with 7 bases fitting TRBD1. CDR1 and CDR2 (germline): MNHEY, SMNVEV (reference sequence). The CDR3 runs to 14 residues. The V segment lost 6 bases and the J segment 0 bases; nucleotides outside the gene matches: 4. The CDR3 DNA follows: TGTGCCAGCAGCCCCGACAGGGTGAACACTGAAGCTTTCTTT. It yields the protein CASSPDRVNTEAFF.

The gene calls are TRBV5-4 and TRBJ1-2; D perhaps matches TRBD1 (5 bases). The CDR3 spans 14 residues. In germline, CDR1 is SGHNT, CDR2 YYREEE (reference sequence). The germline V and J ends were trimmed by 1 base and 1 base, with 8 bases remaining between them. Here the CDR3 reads CASSLQGRNYGYTF. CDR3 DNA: TGTGCCAGCAGCTTGCAGGGTCGTAACTATGGCTACACCTTC.

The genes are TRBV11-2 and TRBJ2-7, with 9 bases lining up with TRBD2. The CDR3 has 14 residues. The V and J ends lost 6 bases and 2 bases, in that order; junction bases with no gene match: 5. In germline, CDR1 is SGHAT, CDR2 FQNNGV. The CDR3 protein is CASRLAGGTYEQYF. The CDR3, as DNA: TGTGCCAGCAGGCTGGCGGGAGGGACCTACGAGCAGTACTTC.

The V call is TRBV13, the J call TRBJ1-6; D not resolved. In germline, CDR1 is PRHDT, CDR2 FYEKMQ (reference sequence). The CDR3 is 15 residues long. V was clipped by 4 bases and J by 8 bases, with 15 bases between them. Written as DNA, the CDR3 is TGTGCCAGCAGCTCAGGACCCAACGGGGATTCACCCCTCCACTTT. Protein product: CASSSGPNGDSPLHF.

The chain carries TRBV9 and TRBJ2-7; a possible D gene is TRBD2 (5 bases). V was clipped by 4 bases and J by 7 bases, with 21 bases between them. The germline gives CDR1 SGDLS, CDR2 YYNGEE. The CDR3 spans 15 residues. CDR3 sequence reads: CASSPGPYGDEEQYF. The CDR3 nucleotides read TGTGCCAGCAGCCCGGGCCCCTACGGGGATGAAGAGCAGTACTTC.

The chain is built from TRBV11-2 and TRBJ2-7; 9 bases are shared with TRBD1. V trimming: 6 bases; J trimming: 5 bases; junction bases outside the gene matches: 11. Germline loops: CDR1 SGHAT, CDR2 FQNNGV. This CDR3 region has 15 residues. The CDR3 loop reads CASRNLRDRVHEQYF. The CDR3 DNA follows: TGTGCCAGCAGAAACCTCCGGGACAGGGTCCACGAGCAGTACTTC.

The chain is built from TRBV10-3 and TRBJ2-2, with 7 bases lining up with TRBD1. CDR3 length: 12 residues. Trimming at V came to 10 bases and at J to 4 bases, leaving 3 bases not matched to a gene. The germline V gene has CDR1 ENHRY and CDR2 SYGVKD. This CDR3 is CATNRGTGELFF. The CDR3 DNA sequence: TGTGCCACAAACAGGGGCACCGGGGAGCTGTTTTTT.

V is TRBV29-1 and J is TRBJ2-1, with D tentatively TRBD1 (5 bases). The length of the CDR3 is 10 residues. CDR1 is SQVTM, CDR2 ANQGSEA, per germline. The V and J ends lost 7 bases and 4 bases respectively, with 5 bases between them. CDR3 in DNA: TGCAGCGGACAGTACAATGAGCAGTTCTTC. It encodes CSGQYNEQFF.

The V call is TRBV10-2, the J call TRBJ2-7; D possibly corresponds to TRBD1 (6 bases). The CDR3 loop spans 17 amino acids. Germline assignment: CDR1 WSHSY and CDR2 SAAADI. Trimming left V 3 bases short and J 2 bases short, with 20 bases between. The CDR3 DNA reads TGCGCCAGCAGTGAAGTTCTAGGGGCAGGGGTGGCCTACGAGCAGTACTTC. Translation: CASSEVLGAGVAYEQYF.

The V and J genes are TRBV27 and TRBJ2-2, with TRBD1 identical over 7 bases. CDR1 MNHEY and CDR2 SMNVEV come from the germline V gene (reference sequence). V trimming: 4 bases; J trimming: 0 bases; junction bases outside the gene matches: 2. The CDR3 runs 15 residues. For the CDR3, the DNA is TGTGCCAGCAGTTCCGGGACAGCGAACACCGGGGAGCTGTTTTTT. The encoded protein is CASSSGTANTGELFF.

The CDR3 reads CASSWGRARSSTDTQYF. CDR3 coding DNA: TGTGCCAGCAGCTGGGGGAGGGCCCGATCTAGCACAGATACGCAGTATTTT. The chain links TRBV5-4 to TRBJ2-3; 7 bases line up with TRBD2. CDR3 length: 17 amino acids. Germline V CDR1 and CDR2: SGHNT, YYREEE (reference sequence). Losses at the gene ends were 3 bases for V and 0 bases for J; bases not matched to a gene: 10.